These 2 T cell receptor beta chains were all obtained from the same sample, sequenced in a study of CXCR3-negative and CXCR3-positive naive CD8 T cells. Whole-study findings and limits: CXCR3-expressing naive cells carried TRB CDR3s more hydrophobic than those of CXCR3-negative naive cells.

The study made its TRB cDNA libraries by 5' RACE, adding UMI labels. TCRdb reworked the 5' RACE reads into one entry per CDR3 protein, no DNA. This listing includes over 95,000 distinct CDR3 sequences. These TCRs' antigens remain unknown. Material: naive CXCR3+ CD8+ T cells from blood. The sample's subset: CD45RO-CCR7+CD27+CD95- naive CD8+ T cells expressing CXCR3 (TNR3+). The receptor set was obtained from a human donor in good health. Some clones in this sample may be carry-over from other donors' samples.

This chain uses TRBV7-2 with TRBJ2-2. CDR3 length: 14 residues. The germline gives CDR1 SGHTA, CDR2 FQGNSA. The CDR3 sequence: CASSLGPLTGELFF.

The V call is TRBV28, the J call TRBJ2-7; without DNA, the TCRdb call of TRBD1 cannot be checked. CDR1 and CDR2 (germline): MDHEN, SYDVKM. The CDR3 has 15 amino acids. This CDR3 reads CASSLLGTGGYEQYF.